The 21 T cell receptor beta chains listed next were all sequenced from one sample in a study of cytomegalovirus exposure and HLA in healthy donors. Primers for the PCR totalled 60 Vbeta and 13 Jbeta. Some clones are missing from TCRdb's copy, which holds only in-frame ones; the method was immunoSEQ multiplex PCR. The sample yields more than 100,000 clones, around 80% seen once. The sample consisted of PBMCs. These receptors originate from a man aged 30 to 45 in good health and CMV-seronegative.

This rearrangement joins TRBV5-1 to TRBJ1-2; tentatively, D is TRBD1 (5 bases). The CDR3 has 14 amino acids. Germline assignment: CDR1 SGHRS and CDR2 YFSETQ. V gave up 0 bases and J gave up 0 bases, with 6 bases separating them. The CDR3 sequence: CASSLGTPNYGYTF. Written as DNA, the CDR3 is TGCGCCAGCAGCTTGGGGACACCTAACTATGGCTACACCTTC.

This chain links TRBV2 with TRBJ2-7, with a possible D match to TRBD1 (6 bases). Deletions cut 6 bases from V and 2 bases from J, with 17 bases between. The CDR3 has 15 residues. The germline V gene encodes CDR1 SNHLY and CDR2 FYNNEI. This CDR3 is CASSTPDRITYEQYF. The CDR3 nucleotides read TGTGCCAGCAGCACCCCCGACAGGATAACCTACGAGCAGTACTTC.

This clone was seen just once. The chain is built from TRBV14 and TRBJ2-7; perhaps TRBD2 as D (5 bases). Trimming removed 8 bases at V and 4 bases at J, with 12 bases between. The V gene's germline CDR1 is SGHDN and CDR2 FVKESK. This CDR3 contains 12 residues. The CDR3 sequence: CASSPGNYEQYF. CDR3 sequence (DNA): TGTGCCAGCTCCCCCGGGAATTACGAGCAGTACTTC.

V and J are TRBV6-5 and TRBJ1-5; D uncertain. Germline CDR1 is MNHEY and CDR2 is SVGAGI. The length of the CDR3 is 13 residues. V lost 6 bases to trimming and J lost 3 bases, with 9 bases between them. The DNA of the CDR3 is TGTGCCAGCAGCCCTAATAACAATCAGCCCCAGCATTTT. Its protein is CASSPNNNQPQHF.

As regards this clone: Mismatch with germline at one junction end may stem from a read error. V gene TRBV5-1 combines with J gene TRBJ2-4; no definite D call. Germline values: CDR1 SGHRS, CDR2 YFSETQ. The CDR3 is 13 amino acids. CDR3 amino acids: CASSLESENSQYF. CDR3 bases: TGCGCCAGCAGCTTGGAGTCAGAAAACAGTCAGTACTTC.

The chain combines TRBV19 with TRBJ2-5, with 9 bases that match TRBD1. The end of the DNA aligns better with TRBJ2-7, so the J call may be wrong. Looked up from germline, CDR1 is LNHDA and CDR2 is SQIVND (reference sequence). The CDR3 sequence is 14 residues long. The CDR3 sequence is CASSSGTGLYEQYF. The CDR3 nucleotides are TGTGCCAGTAGTTCCGGGACAGGGCTCTACGAGCAGTACTTC.

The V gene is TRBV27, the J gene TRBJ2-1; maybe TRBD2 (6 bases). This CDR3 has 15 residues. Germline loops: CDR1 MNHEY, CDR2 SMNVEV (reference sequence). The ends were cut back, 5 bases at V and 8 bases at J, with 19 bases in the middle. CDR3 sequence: CASSPTSFPGHEQFF. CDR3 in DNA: TGTGCCAGCAGTCCAACTAGCTTCCCCGGGCATGAGCAGTTCTTC.

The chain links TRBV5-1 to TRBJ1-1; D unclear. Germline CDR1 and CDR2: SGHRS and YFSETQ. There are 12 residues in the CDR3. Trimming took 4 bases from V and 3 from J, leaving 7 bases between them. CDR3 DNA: TGCGCCAGCAGCGACGGGGACACTGAAGCTTTCTTT. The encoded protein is CASSDGDTEAFF.

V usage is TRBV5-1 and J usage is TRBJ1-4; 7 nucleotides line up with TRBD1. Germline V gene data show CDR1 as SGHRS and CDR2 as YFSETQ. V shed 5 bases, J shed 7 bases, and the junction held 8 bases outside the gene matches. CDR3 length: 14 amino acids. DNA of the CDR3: TGCGCCAGCAGTCAGACAGGGACCTTTGAAAAACTGTTTTTT. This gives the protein CASSQTGTFEKLFF.

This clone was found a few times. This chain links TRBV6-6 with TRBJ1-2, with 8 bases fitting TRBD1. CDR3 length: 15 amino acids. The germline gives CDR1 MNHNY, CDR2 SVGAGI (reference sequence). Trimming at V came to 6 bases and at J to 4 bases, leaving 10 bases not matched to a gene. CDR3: CASSFKTGAIYGYTF. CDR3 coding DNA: TGTGCCAGCAGCTTTAAGACAGGGGCTATCTATGGCTACACCTTC.

In nucleotides, the CDR3 is TGTGCCAGCAGCTTCCCGAGAGGCTCCTACAATGAGCAGTTCTTC. It yields the protein CASSFPRGSYNEQFF. The V gene is TRBV5-4, the J gene TRBJ2-1; no firm D call. Germline CDR1 SGHNT, CDR2 YYREEE (reference sequence). CDR3 length: 15 amino acids. Trimming took off 2 bases at V and 0 bases at J, with 9 bases between the two ends.

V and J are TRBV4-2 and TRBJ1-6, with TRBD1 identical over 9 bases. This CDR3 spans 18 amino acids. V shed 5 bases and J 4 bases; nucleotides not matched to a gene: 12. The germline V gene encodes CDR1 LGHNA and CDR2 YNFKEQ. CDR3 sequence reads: CASSSTWGQGSYNSPLHF. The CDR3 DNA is TGTGCCAGCAGCTCGACGTGGGGACAGGGATCATATAATTCACCCCTCCACTTT.

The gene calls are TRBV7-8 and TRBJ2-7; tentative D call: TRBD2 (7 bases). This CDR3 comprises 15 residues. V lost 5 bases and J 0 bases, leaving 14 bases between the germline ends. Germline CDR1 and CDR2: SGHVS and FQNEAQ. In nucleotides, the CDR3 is TGTGCCAGCAGCCGAGGGGGGGGGATCTCCTACGAGCAGTACTTC. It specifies CASSRGGGISYEQYF.

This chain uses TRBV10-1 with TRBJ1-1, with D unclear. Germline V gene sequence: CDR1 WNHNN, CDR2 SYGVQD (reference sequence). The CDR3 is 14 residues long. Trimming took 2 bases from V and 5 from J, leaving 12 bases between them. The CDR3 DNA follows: TGCGCCAGCAGTGAGGGTGGGCAGTTGACTGAAGCTTTCTTT. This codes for CASSEGGQLTEAFF.

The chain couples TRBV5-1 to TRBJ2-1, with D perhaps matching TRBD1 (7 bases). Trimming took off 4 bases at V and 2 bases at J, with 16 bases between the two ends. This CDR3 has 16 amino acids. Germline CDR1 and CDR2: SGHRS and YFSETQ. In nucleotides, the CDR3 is TGCGCCAGCAGCCGGGCGGGACAGCCCCCCTACAATGAGCAGTTCTTC. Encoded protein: CASSRAGQPPYNEQFF.

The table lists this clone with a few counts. CDR3 in DNA: TGCAGCGTTCGTGTGGAGGATGAGCAGTTCTTC. The encoded protein is CSVRVEDEQFF. V usage is TRBV29-1 and J usage is TRBJ2-1; tentatively, D is TRBD2 (5 bases). There are 11 residues in the CDR3. Germline assignment: CDR1 SQVTM and CDR2 ANQGSEA. Trimming removed 5 bases at V and 8 bases at J, with 10 bases between.

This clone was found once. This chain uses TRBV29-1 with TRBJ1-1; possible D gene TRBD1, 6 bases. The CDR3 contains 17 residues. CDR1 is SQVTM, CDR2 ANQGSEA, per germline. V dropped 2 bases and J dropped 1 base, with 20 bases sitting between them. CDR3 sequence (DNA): TGCAGCGTTGAACTGTCGGCCACAGGGAGTTGGAACACTGAAGCTTTCTTT. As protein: CSVELSATGSWNTEAFF.

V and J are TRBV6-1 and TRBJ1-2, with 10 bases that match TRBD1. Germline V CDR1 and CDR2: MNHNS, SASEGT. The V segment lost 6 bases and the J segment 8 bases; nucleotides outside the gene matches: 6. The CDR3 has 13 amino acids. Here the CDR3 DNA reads TGTGCCAGCAGCATCGGGACAGGGGACGGCTACACCTTC. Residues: CASSIGTGDGYTF.

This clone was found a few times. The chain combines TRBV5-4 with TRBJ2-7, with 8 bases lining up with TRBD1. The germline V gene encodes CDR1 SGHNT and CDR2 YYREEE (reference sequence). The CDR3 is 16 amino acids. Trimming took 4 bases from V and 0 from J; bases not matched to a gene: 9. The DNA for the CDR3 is TGTGCCAGCAGCCTAGGACAGGGCCGGAACTCCTACGAGCAGTACTTC. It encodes CASSLGQGRNSYEQYF.

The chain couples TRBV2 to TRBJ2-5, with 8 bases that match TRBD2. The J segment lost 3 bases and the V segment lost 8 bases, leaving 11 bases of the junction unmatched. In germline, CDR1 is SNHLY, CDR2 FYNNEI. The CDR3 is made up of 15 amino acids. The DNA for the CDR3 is TGTGCCAGCCAGGCCGGGGGGGGGCGGGAAGAGACCCAGTACTTC. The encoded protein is CASQAGGGREETQYF.

The CDR3 spells CAISRGQGAALAANYGYTF. The CDR3 nucleotides read TGTGCCATCAGCCGAGGACAGGGGGCTGCGTTGGCTGCTAACTATGGCTACACCTTC. The rearrangement links TRBV10-3 to TRBJ1-2; the match to TRBD1 covers 11 bases. CDR1 ENHRY and CDR2 SYGVKD come from the germline V gene. This CDR3 is built from 19 residues. Losses at the gene ends were 6 bases for V and 0 bases for J; bases not matched to a gene: 15.